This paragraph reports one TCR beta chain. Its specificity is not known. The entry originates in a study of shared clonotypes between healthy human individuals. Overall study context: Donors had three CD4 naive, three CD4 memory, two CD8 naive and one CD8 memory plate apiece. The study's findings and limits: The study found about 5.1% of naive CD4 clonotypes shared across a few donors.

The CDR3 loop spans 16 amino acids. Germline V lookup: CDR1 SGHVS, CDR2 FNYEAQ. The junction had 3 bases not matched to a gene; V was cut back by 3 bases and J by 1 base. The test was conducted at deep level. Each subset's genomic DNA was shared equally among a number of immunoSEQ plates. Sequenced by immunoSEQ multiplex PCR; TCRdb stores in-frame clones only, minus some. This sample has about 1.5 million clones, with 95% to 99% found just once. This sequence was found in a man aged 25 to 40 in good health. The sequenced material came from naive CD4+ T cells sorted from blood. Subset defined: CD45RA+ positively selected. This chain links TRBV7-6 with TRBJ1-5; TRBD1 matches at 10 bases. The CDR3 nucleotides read TGTGCCAGCAGCTTCGGGACAGGGGCGAGCAATCAGCCCCAGCATTTT. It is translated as CASSFGTGASNQPQHF.